The present entry profiles one T cell receptor (beta chain) with its context. What antigen it recognizes has not been identified. At one end the junction does not follow the germline gene, possibly because of a read error. There are 16 amino acids in the CDR3, from cysteine to phenylalanine inclusive. The sequence is cut down to CDR3 DNA, 48 bases in frame from base 1. The sample originates from a study of blood T cells in healthy people across ages (dated by TCRdb to about 2015). General notes on the study: Template switching captured roughly one uniquely barcoded TCR beta cDNA molecule per two T cells in model experiments. To track age-related changes in TCR beta repertoire diversity, the study relied on deep sequencing normalized with unique cDNA molecular identifiers. The donors were divided into four age groups: young (average approximately 17 years), middle-aged (over 35), aged (approximately 64) and long-lived (82). Donors of different ages were randomly distributed across sequencing lanes to avoid experimental bias. The study analyzed two additional independent replicas of 1 million unique cDNA reads from the same blood draw for two donors, one aged 18 to 30 and one aged 80 or older. The research as a whole found: The percentage of naive T cells measured by flow cytometry correlated strongly with observed TCR beta diversity. The CMV infection status of donors was not known, potentially confounding age-related changes in expanded clonotypes. As age increased, observed TCR beta diversity per million T cells dropped in a roughly linear way, and a significant reduction was already evident by age roughly 40. Compared with the aged group, the long-lived group had more naive CD4+ T cells, fewer expanded clones and increased TCR diversity, a pattern suggesting age selection. Bulk unsorted PBMC profiling prevented conclusive comparison of naive and antigen-experienced compartments. Estimates of total diversity based on one million sequenced T cells were considered lower bounds and underestimates.

The library was generated by 5' RACE. TCRdb records Illumina HiSeq 2500 as the sequencer. A second about 7 to 11 cycle PCR used a sample-barcoded 5' primer and a J-beta primer mix. A template-switch 5' adaptor carrying 12 random nucleotides introduced a unique molecular identifier onto each TCR beta cDNA molecule. At least 2.5 million CDR3-containing paired-end reads were obtained from each sample. All of the RNA was converted into first-strand cDNA using the Mint cDNA synthesis kit, with a TRBC-specific oligonucleotide serving as the primer. After uracil-DNA glycosylase treatment, a first 18-cycle PCR used universal primers M1SS and BC2_uni_R on all cDNA. In the source study's methods: Normalization of each sample was performed by random selection of 1 million high-quality reads, each carrying a distinct molecular identifier. Reads sharing molecular identifiers were discarded rather than binned into consensus sequences. MiTCR, set to a Q25 quality threshold and the strictest error-elimination algorithm, was used for CDR3 identification, clonotype clustering and error correction. A nonparametric unseen species model with Euler transformation was used to estimate a lower bound on total TCR beta diversity. TCRdb reworked the public reads: Q25 trimming with fastp, MiXCR clone assembly, productive beta chains retained. Rows with one shared CDR3 protein collapse into an entry with the most common genes and DNA. These V and J calls rely on TCRdb rather than the paper's analysis. The sample table contains 590,000 or so distinct CDR3 sequences; only one count was recorded for 25% to 35% of them. Of the sample, 15% to 19% falls within the top ten clones.

Donors were 30 to 45 systemically healthy Caucasian individuals from Russia aged roughly 6 to 100 years. Approximately 9.7 milliliters of peripheral blood were drawn from each donor into EDTA-treated Vacutainer tubes. Ficoll-Paque density-gradient centrifugation was used to isolate PBMCs, with at least 6.5 million per sample. Total RNA, at least 6 micrograms per sample, was extracted from PBMCs with Trizol reagent. For every donor, flow cytometry on a PBMC aliquot measured the percentage of naive CD45RAhigh/CD27high T cells. Recombination connected TRBV12-3 or TRBV12-4 to TRBJ2-3; the D region may be TRBD1 or TRBD2, each matching 6 bases equally. Sequencing input: blood. The receptor was derived from an elderly woman in good health. The nucleotide sequence reads as follows: TGTGCCAGCAGTTTAGGTCAGGGGCCTAGCGCAGATGCGCAGTATTTT. Translated, this gives CASSLGQGPSADAQYF.